These T cell receptor beta chains were read from a single sample in a study of neurological immune-mediated disorders. TCRdb re-derived calls from the 5' RACE reads in MiXCR, one entry per CDR3 protein. This repertoire shows around 100,000 distinct CDR3 sequences, 11% found once; its top ten account for more than 2.5%. Sequencing input: PBMCs. The receptors shown here come from a female donor with HTLV-1-associated myelopathy (HAM/TSP). CDR3s include the opening cysteine and the closing phenylalanine or tryptophan. Fields, in order: CDR3 length, D gene, J gene, V gene, clone size, CDR3 DNA, CDR3 protein. D genes are given only for firm matches. Rows may omit the clone size; those that give it use once, few, many or a size class.

15 TRBD2 TRBJ2-7 TRBV28 medium-sized TGTGCCAGCAGTACCCCTAGCGGGGGAAACTTCGAGCAGTACTTC CASSTPSGGNFEQYF
16 NA TRBJ2-7 TRBV12-3/TRBV12-4 many TGTGCCAGCAGTTTATCCTTCCAGGGCCATGCCTACGAGCAGTACTTC CASSLSFQGHAYEQYF
15 NA TRBJ1-1 TRBV9 NA NA CPSSVAAGADTEAFF
14 NA TRBJ2-7 TRBV28 many TGTGCCAGCAGCCCCCCCAGGGGGGCGGGCGAGCAGTACTTC CASSPPRGAGEQYF
17 TRBD1 TRBJ2-7 TRBV4-1 many TGCGCCAGCAGCCAAGAAACCGGGACAGGGAATATGGACGAGCAGTACTTC CASSQETGTGNMDEQYF
15 TRBD1 TRBJ2-3 TRBV7-9 few TGTGCCAGCAGCCGACGACAGGGGTCCACAGATACGCAGTATTTT CASSRRQGSTDTQYF
15 TRBD1 TRBJ2-2 TRBV5-1 few TGCGCCAGCAGCTTGCTGACAGGGGAGGCCGGGGAGCTGTTTTTT CASSLLTGEAGELFF
15 NA TRBJ1-2 TRBV20-1 many TGCAGTGCTAGAGATGACAGCCGGAGGGGGAATGGCTACACCTTC CSARDDSRRGNGYTF
15 TRBD2 TRBJ2-3 TRBV28 many TGTGCCAGCAGCCGGACTAGCGGGGGCACAGATACGCAGTATTTT CASSRTSGGTDTQYF
11 NA TRBJ1-2 TRBV12-3/TRBV12-4 many TGTGCCAGCAGTTTCGGGGCTGGCTACACCTTC CASSFGAGYTF